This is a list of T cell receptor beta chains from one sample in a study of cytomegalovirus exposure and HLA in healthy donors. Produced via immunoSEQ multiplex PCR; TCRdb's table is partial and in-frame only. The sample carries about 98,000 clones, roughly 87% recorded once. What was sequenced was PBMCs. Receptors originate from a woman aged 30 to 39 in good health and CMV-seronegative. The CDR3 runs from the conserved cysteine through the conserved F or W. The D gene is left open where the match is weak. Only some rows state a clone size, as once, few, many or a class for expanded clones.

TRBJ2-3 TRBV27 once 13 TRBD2 TGTGCCAGCAGTTTGGATAGCGGGAAGAACGCGTATTTT CASSLDSGKNAYF
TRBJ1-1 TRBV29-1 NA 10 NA TGCAGCGGGCTGAACACTGAAGCTTTCTTT CSGLNTEAFF
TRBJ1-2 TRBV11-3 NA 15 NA TGTGCCAGCAGCCAGCCTCCGACAGACCTCTATGGCTACACCTTC CASSQPPTDLYGYTF
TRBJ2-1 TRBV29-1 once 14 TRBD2 TGCAGCGTCTCCGGGACTAGCGGCACCTTGGAGCAGTTCTTC CSVSGTSGTLEQFF
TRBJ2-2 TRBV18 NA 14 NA TGTGCCAGCTCACGACCGGGAGCCACCGGGGAGCTGTTTTTT CASSRPGATGELFF
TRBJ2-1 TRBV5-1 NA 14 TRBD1 TGCGCCAGCAGCAACGGACAGGGGGGGAACGAGCAGTTCTTC CASSNGQGGNEQFF
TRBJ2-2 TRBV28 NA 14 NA TGTGCCAGCAGTTTAGCGGTGAGCACCGGGGAGCTGTTTTTT CASSLAVSTGELFF
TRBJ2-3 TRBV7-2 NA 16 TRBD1 TGTGCCAGCAGCTTATTTGGGACAGGGAGCCTAGATACGCAGTATTTT CASSLFGTGSLDTQYF
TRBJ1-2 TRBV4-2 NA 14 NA TGTGCCAGCAGCCAAGATCCTCAGGCTGGCGGCTACACCTTC CASSQDPQAGGYTF
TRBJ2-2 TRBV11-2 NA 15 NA TGTGCCAGCAGCCCCAGTCGGGGGAGTACCGGGGAGCTGTTTTTT CASSPSRGSTGELFF
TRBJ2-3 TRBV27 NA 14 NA TGTGCCAGCAGTTGGAACGGAGGCAGGGATACGCAGTATTTT CASSWNGGRDTQYF
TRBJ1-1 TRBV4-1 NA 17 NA TGCGCCAGCAGCCAAGAGATTGTAGAGACAGACCCTTTAGGAGCTTTCTTT CASSQEIVETDPLGAFF
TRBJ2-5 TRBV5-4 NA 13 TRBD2 TGTGCCAGCAGCCTGGCGGGAGGGGAGACCCAGTACTTC CASSLAGGETQYF
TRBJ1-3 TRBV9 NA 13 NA TGTGCCAGCGGTACAGAATCTGGAAACACCATATATTTT CASGTESGNTIYF
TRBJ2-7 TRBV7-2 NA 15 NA TGTGCCAGCAGCTTAGCCCCCCTAGCGACCTACGAGCAGTACTTC CASSLAPLATYEQYF
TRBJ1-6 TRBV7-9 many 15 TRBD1 TGTGCCAGCAGCTTGGAAACAGGGGGTTATTCACCCCTCCACTTT CASSLETGGYSPLHF
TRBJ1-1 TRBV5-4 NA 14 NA TGTGCCAGCAGCTTGGTAGCGGGGAACACTGAAGCTTTCTTT CASSLVAGNTEAFF
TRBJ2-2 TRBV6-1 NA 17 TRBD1 TGTGCCAGCAGTGCTTGGACAGGGGGCGATGACACCGGGGAGCTGTTTTTT CASSAWTGGDDTGELFF
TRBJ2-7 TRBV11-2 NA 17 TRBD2 TGTGCCAGCAGCCCCCGGGGGGGGCGGGGGTATACCTACGAGCAGTACTTC CASSPRGGRGYTYEQYF
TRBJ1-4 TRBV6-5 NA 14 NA TGTGCCAGCAGTTACTATACGGGAGGTGAAAAACTGTTTTTT CASSYYTGGEKLFF
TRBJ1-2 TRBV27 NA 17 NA TGTGCCAGCAGTTTATCGGCAGGTGGGGGGGGACACTATGGCTACACCTTC CASSLSAGGGGHYGYTF
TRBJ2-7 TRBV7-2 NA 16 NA TGTGCCAGCAGCTTAGACGTAGAAAAACTCTCCTACGAGCAGTACTTC CASSLDVEKLSYEQYF
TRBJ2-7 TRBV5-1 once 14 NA TGCGCCAGCAGCTTGGAGCTAGGCCAGAGGGAGCAGTACTTC CASSLELGQREQYF
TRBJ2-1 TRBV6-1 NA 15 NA TGTGCCAGCAGCGGGCGGGACGGAGGTTACAATGAGCAGTTCTTC CASSGRDGGYNEQFF
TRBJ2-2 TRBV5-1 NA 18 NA TGCGCCAGCAGCCCCGGAGGGTCAGGGGGAATAGGAACCGGGGAGCTGTTTTTT CASSPGGSGGIGTGELFF
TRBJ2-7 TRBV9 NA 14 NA TGTGCCAGCAGCGTAGCTGCTAGCTCCTACGAGCAGTACTTC CASSVAASSYEQYF
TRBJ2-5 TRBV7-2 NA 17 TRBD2 TGTGCCAGCAGCTTAGTCGTAGCGGGGGGGTACCAAGAGACCCAGTACTTC CASSLVVAGGYQETQYF
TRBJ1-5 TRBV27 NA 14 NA TGTGCCAGGCCCGACAGCGGGGATAATCAGCCCCAGCATTTT CARPDSGDNQPQHF
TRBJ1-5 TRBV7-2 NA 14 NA TGTGCCAGCAGCTTGGTCCGAGTTAATCAGCCCCAGCATTTT CASSLVRVNQPQHF
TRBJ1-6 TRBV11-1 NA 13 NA TGTGCCAGCAGCCGGCTCGGCGGTTCACCCCTCCACTTT CASSRLGGSPLHF
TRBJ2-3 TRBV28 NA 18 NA TGTGCCAGCAGCAAATCCCCCGGACTGGGCACCAGCACAGATACGCAGTATTTT CASSKSPGLGTSTDTQYF
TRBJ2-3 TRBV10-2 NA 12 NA TGCGCCAGCAGACAGGGCACAGATACGCAGTATTTT CASRQGTDTQYF
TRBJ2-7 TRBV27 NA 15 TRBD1 TGTGCCAGCAGTGTCCGGGACAGGTTACTCTACGAGCAGTACTTC CASSVRDRLLYEQYF
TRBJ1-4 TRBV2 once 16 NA TGTGCCAGCAGTGAAAATGGGCAGGCAACTAATGAAAAACTGTTTTTT CASSENGQATNEKLFF
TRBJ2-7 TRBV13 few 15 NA TGTGCCAGCAGCTTAAGTCCCTCAGGGGCAGCGGAGCAGTACTTC CASSLSPSGAAEQYF
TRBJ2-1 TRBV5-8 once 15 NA TGTGCCAGCAGCCGGTGGGGGGATGGCCACAATGAGCAGTTCTTC CASSRWGDGHNEQFF
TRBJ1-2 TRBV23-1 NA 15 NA TGCGCCAGCAGTCAATCGGTACAGGGACTAAATGGCTACACCTTC CASSQSVQGLNGYTF
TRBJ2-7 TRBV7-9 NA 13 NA TGTGCAGCTACTTCGGCTAGCGCCTACGAGCAGTACTTC CAATSASAYEQYF
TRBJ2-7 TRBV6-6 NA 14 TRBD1 TGTGCCAGCAGCCACCGGGACAGGGTCTCCGAGCAGTACTTC CASSHRDRVSEQYF
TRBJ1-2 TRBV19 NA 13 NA TGTGCCACGCACTTCCCAGGGTTGGGTGGCTACACCTTC CATHFPGLGGYTF
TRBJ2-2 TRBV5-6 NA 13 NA TGTGCCAGCAGCTTGGAAGAGGCCGGGGAGCTGTTTTTT CASSLEEAGELFF
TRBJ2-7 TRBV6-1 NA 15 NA TGTGCCAGCAGTTTCCCTGTCGGGGAAGTCGACGAGCAGTACTTC CASSFPVGEVDEQYF
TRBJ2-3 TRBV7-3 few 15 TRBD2 TGTGCCAGCAGCTTAAAGTCGGGAGGCGGAGATACGCAGTATTTT CASSLKSGGGDTQYF
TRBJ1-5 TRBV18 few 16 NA TGTGCCAGCTCCCCCCGATCTCAGGGAAGGGAAAAGCCCCAGCATTTT CASSPRSQGREKPQHF
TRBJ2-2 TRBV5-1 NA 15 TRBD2 TGCGCCAGCACTTTTACCGGGGGGGCGACCGGGGAGCTGTTTTTT CASTFTGGATGELFF
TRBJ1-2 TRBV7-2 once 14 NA TGTGCCAGCAGCTTCTTCGGCAGGGGTGATGGCTACACCTTC CASSFFGRGDGYTF
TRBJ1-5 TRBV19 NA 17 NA TGTGCCAGTAGTCCCCTGGGGGGGGAGAGGAGCAATCAGCCCCAGCATTTT CASSPLGGERSNQPQHF
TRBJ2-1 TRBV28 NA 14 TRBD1 TGTGCCAGCAGTTTTACGGACAGGAACAATGAGCAGTTCTTC CASSFTDRNNEQFF
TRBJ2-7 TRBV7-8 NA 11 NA TGTGCCAGCAGCTCTCCCTACGAGCAGTACTTC CASSSPYEQYF
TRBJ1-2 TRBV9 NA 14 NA TGTGCCAGCAGCCCATCCGGGACATACTATGGCTACACCTTC CASSPSGTYYGYTF
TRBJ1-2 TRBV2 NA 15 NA TGTGCCAGCAGTGAAGCGCGGGGTCCGGATGGGGGCTACACCTTC CASSEARGPDGGYTF
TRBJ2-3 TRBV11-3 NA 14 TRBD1 TGTGCCAGCAGCCCGGGACAGATCACAGATACGCAGTATTTT CASSPGQITDTQYF
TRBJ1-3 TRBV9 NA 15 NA TGTGCCAGCAGCGTAGGATGGGGGGCTGGAAACACCATATATTTT CASSVGWGAGNTIYF
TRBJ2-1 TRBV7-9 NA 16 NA TGTGCCAGCAGAGGAGTAGGAAAAGGCTCCTACAATGAGCAGTTCTTC CASRGVGKGSYNEQFF
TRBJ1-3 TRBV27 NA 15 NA TGTGCCAGCAGTTTATCAGGGGGCTCTGGAAACACCATATATTTT CASSLSGGSGNTIYF
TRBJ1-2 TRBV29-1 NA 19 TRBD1 TGCAGCGTTATCCTCCGCGGGGGGGGGCGGACAGGAGCTAACTATGGCTACACCTTC CSVILRGGGRTGANYGYTF
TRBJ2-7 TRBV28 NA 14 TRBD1 TGTGCCAGCAGCACAGGGACAGGGGTCTACGAGCAGTACTTC CASSTGTGVYEQYF
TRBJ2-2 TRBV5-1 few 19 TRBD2 TGCGCCAGCAGCTTGCGCGCTCTAGCGGGGACCTTGCTGACCGGGGAGCTGTTTTTT CASSLRALAGTLLTGELFF
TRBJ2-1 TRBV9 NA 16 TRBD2 TGTGCCAGCAGCGTGAGGGCGAGCGGGGGGACAAATGAGCAGTTCTTC CASSVRASGGTNEQFF